A selection of T cell receptor beta chains follows, all from one sample in a study of blood T cell repertoires in COVID-19. Sequenced by immunoSEQ multiplex PCR; TCRdb stores in-frame clones only, minus some. Of 150,000 to 200,000 clones listed, 80% are singletons. Sequencing was done on a sample of PBMCs or T cells enriched from blood (not recorded which). Receptors originate from a man in his forties or fifties who had recovered from COVID-19. Both conserved end residues are part of each CDR3. The order of the fields is D gene, J gene, V gene, clone size, CDR3 DNA, CDR3 protein. D genes are given only for firm matches. Where a row states a size, it is once, few, many or the class of an expanded clone; other rows omit it.

>TRBD2|TRBJ2-1|TRBV10-1|.
TGCGCCAGCAGTGCGGGGGGGACCCTTACTGAGCAGTTCTTC
CASSAGGTLTEQFF
>TRBD1|TRBJ2-2|TRBV7-2|once
TGTGCCAGCAGGCATAAAGCAGGGGGAGGGGAGCTGTTTTTT
CASRHKAGGGELFF
>.|TRBJ2-2|TRBV9|.
TGTGCCAGCAGCCGAGCAGGACAGCCTAACACCGGGGAGCTGTTTTTT
CASSRAGQPNTGELFF
>TRBD1|TRBJ1-2|TRBV12-5|few
TGTGCTAGTGGTCCCGGGACAGGGAACTACACCTTC
CASGPGTGNYTF
>TRBD2|TRBJ2-1|TRBV11-3|once
TGTGCCAGCAGCTTCTCTAGCGGGGGGAACGGCTATGAGCAGTTCTTC
CASSFSSGGNGYEQFF
>TRBD1|TRBJ2-3|TRBV25-1|few
TGTGCCAGCAGCCCCCTTTATGGGACAGGGGTTGAAGCAGATACGCAGTATTTT
CASSPLYGTGVEADTQYF
>TRBD2|TRBJ2-1|TRBV11-3|many
TGTGCCAGCAGCCCCCGGACTAGTGGGGGTGAGCAGTTCTTC
CASSPRTSGGEQFF
>.|TRBJ2-7|TRBV9|.
TGTGCCAGCAGCGAAGCGGGACACTCCTACGAGCAGTACTTC
CASSEAGHSYEQYF
>.|TRBJ2-5|TRBV27|.
TGTGCCAGCCCCCGGGGATCGAAGGAGACCCAGTACTTC
CASPRGSKETQYF
>TRBD2|TRBJ2-5|TRBV9|.
TGTGCCAGCAGCGTAGCGGCTAGCGGGGGACAAGAGACCCAGTACTTC
CASSVAASGGQETQYF
>TRBD1|TRBJ1-4|TRBV7-9|.
TGTGCCAGCAGCTCAGGGGGCGGTGAAAAACTGTTTTTT
CASSSGGGEKLFF
>TRBD1|TRBJ1-3|TRBV7-9|.
TGTGCCAGCAGCTTAGAGCTGATCCGCAGGGGGGGAAACACCATATATTTT
CASSLELIRRGGNTIYF
>.|TRBJ2-3|TRBV5-1|.
TGCGCCAGCAGCCGAGGACGGGGGTCATCTAACGGGGATACGCAGTATTTT
CASSRGRGSSNGDTQYF
>TRBD1|TRBJ1-2|TRBV3-1/TRBV3-2|.
TGTGCCAGCAGCCAAGTACAGGGGGCTTCCCATGGCTACACCTTC
CASSQVQGASHGYTF
>TRBD1|TRBJ2-2|TRBV6-5|.
TGTGCCTGCACCAGGGGGAGCGGTGTCGGGGAGCTGTTTTTT
CACTRGSGVGELFF
>.|TRBJ2-1|TRBV24-1|.
TGTGCCACCAGCGCTAAAAACAATGAGCAGTTCTTC
CATSAKNNEQFF
>TRBD1|TRBJ1-3|TRBV7-2|.
TGTGCCAGCAGCGGGACAGGGTTTGGAAACACCATATATTTT
CASSGTGFGNTIYF
>.|TRBJ1-2|TRBV29-1|few
TGCAGCGTTGAGGCAGGGGATAACTATGGCTACACCTTC
CSVEAGDNYGYTF
>.|TRBJ1-2|TRBV6-1|.
TGTGCCAGCAGTGAGACCAGGGTGAGGATTGGCTACACCTTC
CASSETRVRIGYTF
>.|TRBJ1-2|TRBV18|.
TGTGCCAGCTCTCCAGGACAGCGCTATGGCTACACCTTC
CASSPGQRYGYTF
>TRBD1|TRBJ1-2|TRBV5-4|.
TGTGCCAGCAGCTCGGAGGCCACAGGGGACTATGGCTACACCTTC
CASSSEATGDYGYTF
>.|TRBJ1-1|TRBV11-2|.
TGTGCCAGCAGCTTAGAGGTGAGGGCAGGGGTTCATGGTGAAGCTTTCTTT
CASSLEVRAGVHGEAFF
>.|TRBJ2-4|TRBV19|.
TGTGCCAGTAGTATTTCCGCAGGGGTAACCAAAAACATTCAGTACTTC
CASSISAGVTKNIQYF
>.|TRBJ1-2|TRBV15|.
TGTGCCACCAGCACAGATATCAAGGGGGGGAGCTATGGCTACACCTTC
CATSTDIKGGSYGYTF
>TRBD1|TRBJ1-2|TRBV18|.
TGTGCCAGCTCACCCCTGGGCCAGCAGGGGGCTAACTATGGCTACACCTTC
CASSPLGQQGANYGYTF